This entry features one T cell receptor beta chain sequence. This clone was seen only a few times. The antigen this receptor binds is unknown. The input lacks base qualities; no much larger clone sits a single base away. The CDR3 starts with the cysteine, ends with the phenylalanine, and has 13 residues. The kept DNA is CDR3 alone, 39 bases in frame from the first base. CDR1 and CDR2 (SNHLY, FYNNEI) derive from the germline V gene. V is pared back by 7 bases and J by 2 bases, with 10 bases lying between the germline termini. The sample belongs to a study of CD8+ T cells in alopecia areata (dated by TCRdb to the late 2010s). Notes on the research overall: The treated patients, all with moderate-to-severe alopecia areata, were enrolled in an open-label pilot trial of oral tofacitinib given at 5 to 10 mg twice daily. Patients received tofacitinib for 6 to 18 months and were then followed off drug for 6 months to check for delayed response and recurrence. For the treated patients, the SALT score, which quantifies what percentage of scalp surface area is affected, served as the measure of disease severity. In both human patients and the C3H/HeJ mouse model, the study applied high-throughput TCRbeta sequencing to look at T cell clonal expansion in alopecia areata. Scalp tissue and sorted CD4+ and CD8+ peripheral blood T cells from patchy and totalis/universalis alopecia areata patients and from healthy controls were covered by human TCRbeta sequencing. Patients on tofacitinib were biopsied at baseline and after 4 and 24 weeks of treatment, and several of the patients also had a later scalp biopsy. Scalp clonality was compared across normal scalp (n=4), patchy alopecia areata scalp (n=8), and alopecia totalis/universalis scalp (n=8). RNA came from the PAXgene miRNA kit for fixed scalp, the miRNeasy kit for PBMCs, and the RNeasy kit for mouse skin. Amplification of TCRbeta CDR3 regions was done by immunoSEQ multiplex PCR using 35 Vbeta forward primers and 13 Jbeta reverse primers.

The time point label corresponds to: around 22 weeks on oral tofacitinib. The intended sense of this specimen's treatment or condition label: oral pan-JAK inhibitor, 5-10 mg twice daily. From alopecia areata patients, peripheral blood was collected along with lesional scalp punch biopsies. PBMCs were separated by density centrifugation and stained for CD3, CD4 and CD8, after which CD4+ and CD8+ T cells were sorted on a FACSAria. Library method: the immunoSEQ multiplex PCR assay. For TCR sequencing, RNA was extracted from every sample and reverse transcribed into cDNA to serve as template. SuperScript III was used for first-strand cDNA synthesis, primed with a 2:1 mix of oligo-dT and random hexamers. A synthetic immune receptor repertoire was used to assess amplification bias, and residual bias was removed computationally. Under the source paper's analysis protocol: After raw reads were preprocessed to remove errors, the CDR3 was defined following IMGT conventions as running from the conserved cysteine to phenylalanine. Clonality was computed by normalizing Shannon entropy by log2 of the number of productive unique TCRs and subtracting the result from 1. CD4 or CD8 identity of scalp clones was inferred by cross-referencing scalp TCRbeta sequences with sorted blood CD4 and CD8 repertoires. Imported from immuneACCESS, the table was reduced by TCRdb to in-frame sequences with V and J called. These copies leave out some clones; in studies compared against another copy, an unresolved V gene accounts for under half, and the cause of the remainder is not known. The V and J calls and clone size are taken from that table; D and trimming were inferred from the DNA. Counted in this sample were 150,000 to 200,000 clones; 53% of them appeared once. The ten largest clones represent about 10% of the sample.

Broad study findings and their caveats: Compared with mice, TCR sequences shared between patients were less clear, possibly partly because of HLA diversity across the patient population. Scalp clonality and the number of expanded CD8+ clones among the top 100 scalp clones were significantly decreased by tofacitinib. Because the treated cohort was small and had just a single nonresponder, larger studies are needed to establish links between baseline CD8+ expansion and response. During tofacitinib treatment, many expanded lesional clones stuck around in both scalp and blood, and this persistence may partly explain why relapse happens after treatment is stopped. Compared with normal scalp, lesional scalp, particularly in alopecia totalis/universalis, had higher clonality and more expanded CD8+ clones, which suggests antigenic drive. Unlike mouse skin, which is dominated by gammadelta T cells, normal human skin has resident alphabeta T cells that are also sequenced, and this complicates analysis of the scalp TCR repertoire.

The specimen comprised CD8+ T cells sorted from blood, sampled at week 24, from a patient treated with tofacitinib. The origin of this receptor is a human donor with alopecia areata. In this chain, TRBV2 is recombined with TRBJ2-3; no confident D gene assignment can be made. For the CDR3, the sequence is CASTGTSTDTQYF. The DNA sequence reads TGTGCCAGCACGGGCACCTCCACAGATACGCAGTATTTT.